This record looks at one T cell receptor (beta chain) sequence and its context. Its target is unknown. The data are from a study of cytomegalovirus exposure and HLA in healthy donors. Study-level results: Productive status was seen about 90% or about 30% of the time for most TCR beta V segments in an earlier analysis. An analysis that came later showed most CMV-associated TCR beta chains appearing HLA-restricted.

The PCR had 60 Vbeta and 13 Jbeta primers. Repertoires were generated with immunoSEQ multiplex PCR, while TCRdb's copy carries only in-frame clones and drops some. The sample comprises some 98,000 clones, around 77% of which are singletons, and 6% to 8.5% rests with the top ten. Germline CDR1 is SEHNR and CDR2 is FQNEAQ (reference sequence). V gave up 5 bases and J gave up 6 bases; unmatched junction bases: 13. The CDR3 has 17 amino acids. Specimen: PBMCs. The origin of this receptor is a female donor in good health and CMV-seronegative. The chain couples TRBV7-9 to TRBJ2-1, with TRBD2 identical over 10 bases. The CDR3 DNA sequence: TGTGCCAGCAGCCCAAACCTACTAGCGGGGACGGGCAATGAGCAGTTCTTC. It translates to CASSPNLLAGTGNEQFF.